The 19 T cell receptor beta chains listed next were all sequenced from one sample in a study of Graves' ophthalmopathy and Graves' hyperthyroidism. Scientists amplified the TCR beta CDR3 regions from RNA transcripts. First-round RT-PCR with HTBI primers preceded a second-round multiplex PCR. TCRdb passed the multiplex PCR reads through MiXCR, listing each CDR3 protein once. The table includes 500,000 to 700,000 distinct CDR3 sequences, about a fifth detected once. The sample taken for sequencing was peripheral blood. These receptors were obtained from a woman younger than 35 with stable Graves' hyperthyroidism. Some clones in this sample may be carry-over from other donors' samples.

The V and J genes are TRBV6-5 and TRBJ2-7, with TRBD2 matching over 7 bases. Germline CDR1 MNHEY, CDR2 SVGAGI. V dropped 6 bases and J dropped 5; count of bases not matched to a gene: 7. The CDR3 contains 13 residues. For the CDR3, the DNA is TGTGCCAGCAGATTGACTAGCCGCCACGAGCAGTACTTC. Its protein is CASRLTSRHEQYF.

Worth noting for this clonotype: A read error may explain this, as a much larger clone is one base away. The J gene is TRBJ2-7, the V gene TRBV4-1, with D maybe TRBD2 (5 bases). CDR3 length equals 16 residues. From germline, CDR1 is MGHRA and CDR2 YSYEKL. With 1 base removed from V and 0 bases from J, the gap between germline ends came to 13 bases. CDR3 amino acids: CASSQVSGSLSYEQYV. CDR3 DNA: TGCGCCAGCAGCCAAGTTTCGGGATCCCTCTCCTACGAGCAGTACGTC.

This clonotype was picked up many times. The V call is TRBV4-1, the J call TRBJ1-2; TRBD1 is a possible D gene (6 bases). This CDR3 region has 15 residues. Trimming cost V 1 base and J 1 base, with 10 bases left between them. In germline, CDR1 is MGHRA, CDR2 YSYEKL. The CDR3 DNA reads TGCGCCAGCAGCCAAGCCGGGACAAGTAACTATGGCTACACCTTC. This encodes CASSQAGTSNYGYTF.

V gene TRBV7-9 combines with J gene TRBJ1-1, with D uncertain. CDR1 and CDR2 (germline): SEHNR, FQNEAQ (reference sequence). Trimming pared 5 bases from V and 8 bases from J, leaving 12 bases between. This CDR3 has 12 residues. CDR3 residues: CASSNFPGEAFF. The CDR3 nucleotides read TGTGCCAGCAGCAACTTCCCAGGAGAAGCTTTCTTT.

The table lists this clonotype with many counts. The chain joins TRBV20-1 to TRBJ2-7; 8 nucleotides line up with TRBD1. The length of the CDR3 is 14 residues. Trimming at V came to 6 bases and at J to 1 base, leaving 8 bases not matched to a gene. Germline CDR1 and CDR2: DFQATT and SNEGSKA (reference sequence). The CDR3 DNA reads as TGCAGTGCAATCGACAGGGGTCTTTCCTACGAGCAGTACTTC. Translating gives CSAIDRGLSYEQYF.

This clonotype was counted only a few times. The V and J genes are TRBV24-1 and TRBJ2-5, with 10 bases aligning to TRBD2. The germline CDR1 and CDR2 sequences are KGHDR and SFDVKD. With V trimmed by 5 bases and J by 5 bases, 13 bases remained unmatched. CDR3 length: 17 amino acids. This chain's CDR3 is CATSGVERGGELETQYF. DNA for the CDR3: TGTGCCACCAGTGGGGTGGAGCGGGGGGGTGAGTTGGAGACCCAGTACTTC.

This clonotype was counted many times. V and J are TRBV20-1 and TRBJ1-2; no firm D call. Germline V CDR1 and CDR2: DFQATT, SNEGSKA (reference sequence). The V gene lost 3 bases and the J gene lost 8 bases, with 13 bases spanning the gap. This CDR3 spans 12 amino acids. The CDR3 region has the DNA TGCAGTGCTAGTAGTGGGATTTTAGGCTACACCTTC. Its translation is CSASSGILGYTF.

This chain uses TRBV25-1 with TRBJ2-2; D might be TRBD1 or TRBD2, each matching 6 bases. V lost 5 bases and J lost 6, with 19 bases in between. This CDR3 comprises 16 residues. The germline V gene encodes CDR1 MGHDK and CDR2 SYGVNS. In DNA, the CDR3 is TGTGCCAGCAGTTTCCTAAGGGGGGAGTCCCCCGGGGAGCTGTTTTTT. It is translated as CASSFLRGESPGELFF. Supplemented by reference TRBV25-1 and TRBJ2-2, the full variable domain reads EADIYQTPRYLVIGTGKKITLECSQTMGHDKMYWYQQDPGMELHLIHYSYGVNSTEKGDLSSESTVSRIRTEHFPLTLESARPSHTSQYLCASSFLRGESPGELFFGEGSRLTVL.

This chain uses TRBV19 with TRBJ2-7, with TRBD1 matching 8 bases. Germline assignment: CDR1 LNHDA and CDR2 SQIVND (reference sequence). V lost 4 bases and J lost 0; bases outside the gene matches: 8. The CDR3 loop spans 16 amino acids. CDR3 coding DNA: TGTGCCAGTAGTACCCCTAAAACAGGGGGCTCCTACGAGCAGTACTTC. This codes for CASSTPKTGGSYEQYF.

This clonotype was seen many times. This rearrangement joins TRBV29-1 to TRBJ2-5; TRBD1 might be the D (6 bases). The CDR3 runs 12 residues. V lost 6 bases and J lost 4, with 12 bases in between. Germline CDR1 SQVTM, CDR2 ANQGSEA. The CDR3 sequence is CSVYRGGETQYF. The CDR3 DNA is TGCAGCGTATACAGAGGGGGAGAGACCCAGTACTTC. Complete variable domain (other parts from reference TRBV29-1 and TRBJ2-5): SAVISQKPSRDICQRGTSLTIQCQVDSQVTMMFWYRQQPGQSLTLIATANQGSEATYESGFVIDKFPISRPNLTFSTLTVSNMSPEDSSIYLCSVYRGGETQYFGPGTRLLVL.

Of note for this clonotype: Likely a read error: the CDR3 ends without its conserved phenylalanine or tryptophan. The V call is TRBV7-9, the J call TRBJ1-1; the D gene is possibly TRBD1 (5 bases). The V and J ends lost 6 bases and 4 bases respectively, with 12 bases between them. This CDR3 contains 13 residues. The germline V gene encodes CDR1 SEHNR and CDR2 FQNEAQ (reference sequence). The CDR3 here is CASSPPGPTEAFV. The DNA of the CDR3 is TGTGCCAGCAGTCCCCCGGGGCCCACTGAAGCTTTCGTT.

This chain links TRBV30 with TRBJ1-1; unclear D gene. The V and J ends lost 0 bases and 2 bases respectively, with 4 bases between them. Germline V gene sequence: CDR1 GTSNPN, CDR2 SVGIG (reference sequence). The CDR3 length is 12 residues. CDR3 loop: CAWSVSNTEAFF. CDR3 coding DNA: TGTGCCTGGAGTGTGTCTAACACTGAAGCTTTCTTT.

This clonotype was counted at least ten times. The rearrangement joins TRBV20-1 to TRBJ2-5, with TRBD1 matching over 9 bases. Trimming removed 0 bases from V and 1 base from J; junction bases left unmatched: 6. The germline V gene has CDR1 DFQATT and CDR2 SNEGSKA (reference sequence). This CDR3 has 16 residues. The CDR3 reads CSAREFGTGSQETQYF. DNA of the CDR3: TGCAGTGCTAGAGAATTTGGGACAGGGTCCCAAGAGACCCAGTACTTC.

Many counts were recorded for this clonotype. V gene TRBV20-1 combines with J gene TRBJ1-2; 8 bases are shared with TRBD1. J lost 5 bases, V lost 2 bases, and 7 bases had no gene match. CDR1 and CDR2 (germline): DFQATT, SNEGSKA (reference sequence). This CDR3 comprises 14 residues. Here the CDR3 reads CSARPTGEFYGYTF. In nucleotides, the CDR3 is TGCAGTGCTAGACCGACAGGGGAGTTTTATGGCTACACCTTC.

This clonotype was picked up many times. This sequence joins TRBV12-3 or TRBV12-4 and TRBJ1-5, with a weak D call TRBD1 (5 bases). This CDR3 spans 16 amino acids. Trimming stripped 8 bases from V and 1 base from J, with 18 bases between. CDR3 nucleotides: TGTGCCAGCGCCCCCGACGAGGGGAGAAGCAATCAGCCCCAGCATTTT. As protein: CASAPDEGRSNQPQHF.

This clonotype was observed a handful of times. The chain's CDR3 is CASSSLDPVKVVGAEAFF. The CDR3 DNA is TGTGCCAGCAGTTCCCTGGATCCGGTGAAGGTCGTTGGGGCTGAAGCTTTCTTT. This chain links TRBV28 with TRBJ1-1; D gene unclear. This CDR3 is built from 18 residues. Trimming left V 4 bases short and J 6 bases short, with 27 bases between. Looked up from germline, CDR1 is MDHEN and CDR2 is SYDVKM.

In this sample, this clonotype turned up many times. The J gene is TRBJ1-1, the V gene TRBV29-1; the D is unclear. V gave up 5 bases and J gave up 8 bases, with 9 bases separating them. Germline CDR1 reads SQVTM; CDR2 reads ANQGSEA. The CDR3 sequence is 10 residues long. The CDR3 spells CSVLVVEAFF. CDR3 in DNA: TGCAGCGTTCTCGTCGTCGAAGCTTTCTTT.

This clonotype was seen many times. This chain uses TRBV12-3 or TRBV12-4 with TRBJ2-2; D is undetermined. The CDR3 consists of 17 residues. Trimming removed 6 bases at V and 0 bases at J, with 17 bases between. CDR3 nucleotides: TGTGCCAGCAGGCCGTGGGGTGGGCAGACGAACACCGGGGAGCTGTTTTTT. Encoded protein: CASRPWGGQTNTGELFF.

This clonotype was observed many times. CDR3 nucleotide sequence: TGCAGTGCTTGCAAGGGGGCCGGCACTGAAGCTTTCTTT. This sequence encodes CSACKGAGTEAFF. This chain joins TRBV20-1 and TRBJ1-1; 7 bases are a match to TRBD1. V was pared by 5 bases and J by 4 bases, with 7 bases of the junction left unmatched. From germline, CDR1 is DFQATT and CDR2 SNEGSKA (reference sequence). The CDR3 length is 13 residues.